Shown below are 17 T cell receptor beta chains from a single sample sequenced in a study of T-cell memory formation after mild COVID-19. TCRdb used MiXCR to reprocess the 5' RACE reads, holding one entry per CDR3 protein. Of 400,000 to 500,000 distinct CDR3 sequences in the sample, more than 15% are singletons; the top ten hold 20% to 25%. Sequenced sample: PBMCs or a T cell subset sorted from them (not recorded which). The origin of the receptors is a man in his late teens or twenties who had mild COVID-19 (a few samples of this study predate the infection). Cell type and time point are not known.

The table lists this clonotype with a few counts. V gene TRBV6-5 combines with J gene TRBJ1-5; D ambiguous. CDR1 and CDR2 (germline): MNHEY, SVGAGI. V was clipped by 0 bases and J by 7 bases, with 10 bases between them. The CDR3 extends over 14 amino acids. The CDR3 DNA sequence: TGTGCCAGCAGTTACTCCAGGATTTGGCAGCCCCAGCATTTT. This gives the protein CASSYSRIWQPQHF.

This clonotype occurred many times. In DNA form, the CDR3 reads TGTGCCAGCAGCCCAGCCGGGACTAGCCCCCTCTACGACTACGAGCAGTACTTC. It yields the protein CASSPAGTSPLYDYEQYF. The chain employs TRBV7-2 and TRBJ2-7; TRBD2 aligns across 9 bases. CDR1 and CDR2 (germline): SGHTA, FQGNSA. V was pared by 5 bases and J by 3 bases, with 17 bases of the junction left unmatched. The CDR3 totals 18 residues.

A few counts support this clonotype. The rearrangement links TRBV4-3 to TRBJ1-2; maybe TRBD1 (5 bases). The CDR3 has 15 amino acids. Germline CDR1 and CDR2: LGHNA and YSLEER. V gave up 6 bases and J gave up 2 bases, with 16 bases separating them. DNA of the CDR3: TGCGCCAGCAGAGGGGCAGGGACCACGAACTATGGCTACACCTTC. This sequence encodes CASRGAGTTNYGYTF.

This clonotype was detected a few times. The V and J genes are TRBV5-1 and TRBJ1-1; D unresolved. The CDR3 has 13 residues. The V gene's germline CDR1 is SGHRS and CDR2 YFSETQ. Between the trimmed V and J ends, which lost 0 bases and 6 bases, there was a span of 9 bases. The CDR3 DNA reads as TGCGCCAGCAGCTTGGGGTCCCGGCCTGAAGCTTTCTTT. This encodes CASSLGSRPEAFF.

This chain joins TRBV2 and TRBJ1-2; D gene ambiguous. Deletions cut 0 bases from V and 5 bases from J, with 10 bases between. The CDR3 has 14 residues. Germline V lookup: CDR1 SNHLY, CDR2 FYNNEI. This chain's CDR3 is CASSEAARQYGYTF. CDR3 in DNA: TGTGCCAGCAGTGAAGCGGCCAGGCAGTATGGCTACACCTTC.

A few counts support this clonotype. V is TRBV28 and J is TRBJ2-1, with 8 nucleotides matching TRBD1. The CDR3 spans 12 residues. The J segment lost 9 bases and the V segment lost 9 bases, leaving 7 bases of the junction unmatched. Germline CDR1 MDHEN, CDR2 SYDVKM. The CDR3 DNA follows: TGTGCCAGTTGGACAGGGTCGGGTGAGCAGTTCTTC. It translates to CASWTGSGEQFF.

The CDR3 coding sequence is TGTGCCAGCAGCCAGACCCCCCCTAGGCGGGGGCGACACAATGAGCAGTTCTTC. It specifies CASSQTPPRRGRHNEQFF. The V and J genes are TRBV3-1 and TRBJ2-1; possible D gene TRBD2, 7 bases. The CDR3 extends over 18 amino acids. The germline V and J ends were trimmed by 3 bases and 5 bases, with 23 bases remaining between them. Germline CDR1 LGHDT, CDR2 YNNKEL (reference sequence).

This clonotype was detected a few times. The V call is TRBV7-2, the J call TRBJ2-7; D perhaps matches TRBD1 (5 bases). There are 12 residues in the CDR3. Trimming removed 9 bases at V and 3 bases at J, with 12 bases between. Germline CDR1 is SGHTA and CDR2 is FQGNSA. The CDR3: CASLRVFYEQYV. CDR3 bases: TGTGCCAGTCTCAGGGTTTTCTACGAGCAGTACGTC.

The rearrangement links TRBV5-4 to TRBJ1-4, with D uncertain. This CDR3 comprises 14 residues. CDR1 and CDR2 (germline): SGHNT, YYREEE (reference sequence). The ends were cut back, 2 bases at V and 4 bases at J, with 9 bases in the middle. The CDR3 DNA reads as TGTGCCAGCAGCTTCGATCTGGGTAATGAAAAACTGTTTTTT. Its translation: CASSFDLGNEKLFF.

This clonotype was seen only a few times. The chain joins TRBV7-2 to TRBJ2-1; D gene ambiguous. V lost 1 base and J 5 bases, leaving 9 bases between the germline ends. The CDR3 contains 14 residues. Germline assignment: CDR1 SGHTA and CDR2 FQGNSA. Here the CDR3 DNA reads TGTGCCAGCAGCTTAGATGGCGGCCACAATGAGCAGTTCTTC. It translates to CASSLDGGHNEQFF.

The chain employs TRBV29-1 and TRBJ2-3; 8 positions match TRBD2. This CDR3 has 12 residues. Germline-derived CDR1 and CDR2 are SQVTM and ANQGSEA. The trim removed 8 bases at V and 5 bases at J, leaving 6 bases unmatched. CDR3 bases: TGCAGCTTCGGGGGGGCCAGAGATACGCAGTATTTT. Protein: CSFGGARDTQYF.

This clonotype was detected many times. The chain employs TRBV5-1 and TRBJ1-1; D unresolved. Germline CDR1 is SGHRS and CDR2 is YFSETQ. The CDR3 totals 15 residues. V was trimmed by 0 bases and J by 0 bases, leaving 9 bases between them. In nucleotides, the CDR3 is TGCGCCAGCAGCTTGGGACTAGTGCTGAACACTGAAGCTTTCTTT. As protein: CASSLGLVLNTEAFF.

This clonotype appeared a few times. The V gene is TRBV7-2, the J gene TRBJ2-3, with D unclear. Trimming left V 4 bases short and J 4 bases short, with 9 bases between. Looked up from germline, CDR1 is SGHTA and CDR2 is FQGNSA. There are 13 residues in the CDR3. As DNA, the CDR3 is TGTGCCAGCAGCTCCGCCCGGGCAGATACGCAGTATTTT. Its translation is CASSSARADTQYF.

V usage is TRBV11-2 and J usage is TRBJ2-1, with TRBD2 matching 7 bases. Germline V CDR1 and CDR2: SGHAT, FQNNGV. The J segment lost 0 bases and the V segment lost 3 bases, leaving 5 bases of the junction unmatched. The CDR3 has 16 residues. Written as DNA, the CDR3 is TGTGCCAGCAGCTTGTCCCGCGGGAGCTCCTACAATGAGCAGTTCTTC. It is translated as CASSLSRGSSYNEQFF.

The genes are TRBV12-3 or TRBV12-4 and TRBJ2-3; 7 bases agree with TRBD1. CDR3 length equals 14 residues. The ends lost 6 bases at V and 3 bases at J; junction bases unmatched: 6. CDR3 bases: TGTGCCAGCAGCAGGGACAGTGCGACAGATACGCAGTATTTT. This translates into CASSRDSATDTQYF.

The chain is built from TRBV5-1 and TRBJ1-2; D is ambiguous. This CDR3 comprises 13 residues. Trimming pared 0 bases from V and 6 bases from J, leaving 9 bases between. Germline CDR1 reads SGHRS; CDR2 reads YFSETQ. For the CDR3, the DNA is TGCGCCAGCAGCTTGGTTGGGGAGGATGGCTACACCTTC. Protein sequence: CASSLVGEDGYTF.

This clonotype has only a few counts. V is TRBV29-1 and J is TRBJ2-1; D uncertain. The V gene's germline CDR1 is SQVTM and CDR2 ANQGSEA. The CDR3 runs to 13 residues. V dropped 3 bases and J dropped 0 bases, with 6 bases sitting between them. The CDR3 nucleotides read TGCAGCGTTGAGATGAGCTCCTACAATGAGCAGTTCTTC. This sequence encodes CSVEMSSYNEQFF.